Each of the 24 T cell receptor beta chains below was sequenced from the same sample in a study of T cells after yellow fever vaccination. Via MiXCR, TCRdb re-called the 5' RACE reads, giving one row per CDR3 protein. The sample yields over 150,000 distinct CDR3 sequences, almost 7% seen once. This specimen was CD4+ T cells sorted from PBMCs, taken 4 to 5 days after the first yellow fever vaccination. The receptors derive from a man aged 18 to 30 who received the YFV17D yellow fever vaccine.

V is TRBV5-1 and J is TRBJ2-1; 7 bases map to TRBD1. CDR3 length: 12 amino acids. CDR1 and CDR2 from the germline V gene are SGHRS and YFSETQ. J gave up 8 bases and V 3 bases, and 2 bases lay outside the gene matches. The CDR3 DNA reads as TGCGCCAGCAGCTCACAGGGGTATGAGCAGTTCTTC. Translated, it gives CASSSQGYEQFF.

This clonotype was counted between two and nine times. The chain has TRBV7-2 and TRBJ2-3; 12 bases line up with TRBD2. The V segment lost 3 bases and the J segment 6 bases; nucleotides outside the gene matches: 1. Germline-derived CDR1 and CDR2 are SGHTA and FQGNSA. The CDR3 spans 14 residues. In DNA form, the CDR3 reads TGTGCCAGCAGCTTCGGACTAGCGGGGGATACGCAGTATTTT. Protein: CASSFGLAGDTQYF.

The chain has TRBV7-2 and TRBJ2-3; D uncertain. Germline-derived CDR1 and CDR2 are SGHTA and FQGNSA. The CDR3 contains 13 residues. Trimming removed 3 bases from V and 5 bases from J, with 9 bases in between. The CDR3 is CASSFSEVDTQYF. DNA for the CDR3: TGTGCCAGCAGCTTCTCAGAGGTAGATACGCAGTATTTT.

This clonotype has more than one count but fewer than ten. The CDR3 sequence: CASSLGPDRASYEQYF. CDR3 sequence (DNA): TGCGCCAGCAGCTTGGGACCGGACAGGGCATCCTACGAGCAGTACTTC. The gene calls are TRBV5-1 and TRBJ2-7, with TRBD1 identical over 8 bases. V gave up 0 bases and J gave up 1 base; unmatched junction bases: 6. Germline loops: CDR1 SGHRS, CDR2 YFSETQ. CDR3 length: 16 amino acids.

The chain carries TRBV20-1 and TRBJ2-2; 8 bases match TRBD2. The CDR3 runs to 15 residues. CDR1 and CDR2 (germline): DFQATT, SNEGSKA (reference sequence). Trimming took 2 bases from V and 4 from J; bases not matched to a gene: 6. The CDR3 nucleotides are TGCAGTGCTAGACGTCGGGGGGGCGTCACCGGGGAGCTGTTTTTT. It is translated as CSARRRGGVTGELFF.

V and J are TRBV5-1 and TRBJ1-6; D might be TRBD1 (5 bases). V was pared by 0 bases and J by 7 bases, with 17 bases between. The germline gives CDR1 SGHRS, CDR2 YFSETQ. The CDR3 has 17 amino acids. The CDR3 nucleotides read TGCGCCAGCAGCTTGGTCCCACAGGACGCGGGGAATTCACCCCTCCACTTT. Protein product: CASSLVPQDAGNSPLHF.

This clonotype has a handful of counts. The chain joins TRBV11-3 to TRBJ2-1; 8 bases align to TRBD2. Germline loops: CDR1 SGHNT, CDR2 YENEEA. V lost 5 bases and J lost 5; bases outside the gene matches: 11. There are 16 residues in the CDR3. CDR3 sequence: CASSIYERREDNEQFF. The DNA for the CDR3 is TGTGCCAGCAGCATTTACGAGCGGCGGGAGGACAATGAGCAGTTCTTC.

In its sample, this clonotype was seen many times. The gene calls are TRBV9 and TRBJ1-4; tentative D call: TRBD1 (5 bases). CDR3 length equals 14 residues. Germline CDR1 is SGDLS and CDR2 is YYNGEE. Trimming removed 1 base at V and 5 bases at J, with 9 bases between. The CDR3 DNA is TGTGCCAGCAGCGTAATGGGGGGGAATGAAAAACTGTTTTTT. It encodes CASSVMGGNEKLFF.

This clonotype was observed a few times. The rearrangement joins TRBV2 to TRBJ2-3; perhaps D is TRBD1 or TRBD2 (5 bases each). The CDR3 totals 16 residues. CDR1 and CDR2 (germline): SNHLY, FYNNEI. The V and J ends lost 0 bases and 6 bases respectively, with 16 bases between them. The CDR3 nucleotides read TGTGCCAGCAGTGAAGCGCTTTCCGGGGCCACGGATACGCAGTATTTT. Residues: CASSEALSGATDTQYF.

This clonotype was seen ten or more times. This rearrangement joins TRBV6-5 to TRBJ2-3; possible D gene TRBD2, 6 bases. CDR3 length: 13 residues. In germline, CDR1 is MNHEY, CDR2 SVGAGI. The ends were cut back, 5 bases at V and 6 bases at J, with 12 bases in the middle. Here the CDR3 reads CASSPAGGDTQYF. CDR3 DNA sequence: TGTGCCAGCAGTCCCGCCGGGGGTGATACGCAGTATTTT.

This clonotype has only a few counts. This chain uses TRBV10-3 with TRBJ2-2, with D perhaps matching TRBD1 (5 bases). Germline-derived CDR1 and CDR2 are ENHRY and SYGVKD. V gave up 8 bases and J gave up 6 bases, with 7 bases separating them. This CDR3 contains 11 residues. The CDR3 is CAIAGSGELFF. CDR3 nucleotides: TGTGCCATCGCAGGGTCCGGGGAGCTGTTTTTT.

This clonotype was seen repeatedly, ten times or more. This chain links TRBV4-2 with TRBJ2-1, with 9 positions matching TRBD1. This CDR3 comprises 14 residues. From germline, CDR1 is LGHNA and CDR2 YNFKEQ. The V and J ends lost 3 bases and 9 bases, in that order; junction bases with no gene match: 6. The CDR3 DNA sequence: TGTGCCAGCAGCCAGGGACAGGGACTACGTGAGCAGTTCTTC. Encoded protein: CASSQGQGLREQFF.

This sequence joins TRBV24-1 and TRBJ2-3, with a weak D call TRBD2 (6 bases). V was cut by 1 base and J by 4 bases, with 23 bases left in between. The CDR3 contains 19 residues. Germline CDR1 is KGHDR and CDR2 is SFDVKD. CDR3 residues: CATSDFARDSPATADTQYF. In nucleotides, the CDR3 is TGTGCCACCAGTGATTTTGCTCGGGACTCCCCGGCCACTGCAGATACGCAGTATTTT.

Many counts were recorded for this clonotype. The chain links TRBV11-2 to TRBJ2-3, with D uncertain. The V and J ends lost 2 bases and 2 bases respectively, with 8 bases between them. The CDR3 runs to 14 residues. CDR1 and CDR2 from the germline V gene are SGHAT and FQNNGV. The CDR3 nucleotides are TGTGCCAGCAGCTTATTCTTGATCACAGATACGCAGTATTTT. Amino acid sequence: CASSLFLITDTQYF.

This clonotype came up a few times. DNA for the CDR3: TGCAGTGTCAAGCCCCGGGACAGGGGTGGTGAGCAGTACTTC. Its translation is CSVKPRDRGGEQYF. The rearrangement links TRBV20-1 to TRBJ2-7; 10 bases line up with TRBD1. The CDR3 totals 14 residues. Unmatched junction bases numbered 13, after V lost 7 bases and J lost 7 bases. The germline gives CDR1 DFQATT, CDR2 SNEGSKA (reference sequence).

This clonotype was counted a few times. The gene calls are TRBV5-1 and TRBJ1-6, with 9 nucleotides matching TRBD1. Germline V gene sequence: CDR1 SGHRS, CDR2 YFSETQ. The CDR3 runs 15 residues. V shed 0 bases and J 7 bases; nucleotides not matched to a gene: 2. This CDR3 reads CASSLEDRGNSPLHF. The DNA for the CDR3 is TGCGCCAGCAGCTTGGAGGACAGGGGAAATTCACCCCTCCACTTT.

In this sample, this clonotype turned up many times. The genes are TRBV7-2 and TRBJ1-1; TRBD1 agrees at 8 bases. The CDR3 has 15 residues. Germline V gene lookup returns CDR1 SGHTA and CDR2 FQGNSA. Trimming at V came to 4 bases and at J to 4 bases, leaving 8 bases not matched to a gene. This chain's CDR3 is CASSSGQGFITEAFF. CDR3 nucleotides: TGTGCCAGCAGCTCCGGACAGGGTTTCATCACTGAAGCTTTCTTT. Full variable domain (remainder filled in from reference TRBV7-2 and TRBJ1-1): GAGVSQSPSNKVTEKGKDVELRCDPISGHTALYWYRQSLGQGLEFLIYFQGNSAPDKSGLPSDRFSAERTGGSVSTLTIQRTQQEDSAVYLCASSSGQGFITEAFFGQGTRLTVV.

J is TRBJ1-6 and V is TRBV7-8; D may be TRBD1 (5 bases). The CDR3 has 12 residues. Germline-derived CDR1 and CDR2 are SGHVS and FQNEAQ. V dropped 1 base and J dropped 13 bases, with 8 bases sitting between them. CDR3 sequence: CASSLGQTPLHF. CDR3 DNA sequence: TGTGCCAGCAGCTTAGGACAGACGCCCCTCCACTTT.

In this sample, this clonotype turned up many times. The chain carries TRBV15 and TRBJ1-2, with D unresolved. Trimming left V 1 base short and J 6 bases short, with 6 bases between. CDR1 LNHNV and CDR2 YYDKDF come from the germline V gene (reference sequence). This CDR3 is 12 amino acids long. CDR3 coding DNA: TGTGCCACCAGCAGAGGAGGGAATGGCTACACCTTC. It codes for CATSRGGNGYTF.

This clonotype was seen repeatedly, ten times or more. The chain employs TRBV4-2 and TRBJ1-5, with a possible D match to TRBD1 (6 bases). This CDR3 has 16 residues. With 4 bases removed from V and 3 bases from J, the gap between germline ends came to 16 bases. Germline V gene data show CDR1 as LGHNA and CDR2 as YNFKEQ. In nucleotides, the CDR3 is TGTGCCAGCAGCCGCGAAGGGGGAGAAGACAATCAGCCCCAGCATTTT. It codes for CASSREGGEDNQPQHF.

The chain links TRBV10-1 to TRBJ1-2; unclear D gene. Germline-derived CDR1 and CDR2 are WNHNN and SYGVQD (reference sequence). This CDR3 has 10 residues. The V end lost 7 bases, the J end lost 13 bases, and 13 bases lay between the germline ends. This chain's CDR3 is CASNAYESTF. The CDR3 DNA follows: TGCGCCAGCAATGCGTATGAGAGCACCTTC.

In this sample, this clonotype turned up many times. In nucleotides, the CDR3 is TGTGCCAGCATGCCCCTGGGGATTACAGATACGCAGTATTTT. Protein sequence: CASMPLGITDTQYF. The genes are TRBV7-2 and TRBJ2-3; D not resolved. Germline V gene data show CDR1 as SGHTA and CDR2 as FQGNSA. Trimming pared 7 bases from V and 3 bases from J, leaving 14 bases between. CDR3 length: 14 amino acids.

This clonotype has ten or more counts. The chain couples TRBV11-3 to TRBJ2-3; TRBD1 matches 9 bases. Germline V gene lookup returns CDR1 SGHNT and CDR2 YENEEA. This CDR3 is built from 14 residues. The V segment lost 6 bases and the J segment 4 bases; nucleotides outside the gene matches: 5. The CDR3 spells CASRQGAGADTQYF. CDR3 bases: TGTGCCAGCAGACAGGGGGCGGGGGCAGATACGCAGTATTTT.

This clonotype was counted once. The chain's CDR3 is CSLRRGGYNEQFF. CDR3 DNA sequence: TGCAGCCTCCGTCGGGGGGGCTACAATGAGCAGTTCTTC. V gene TRBV29-1 combines with J gene TRBJ2-1; 8 nucleotides align to TRBD2. This CDR3 contains 13 residues. The germline gives CDR1 SQVTM, CDR2 ANQGSEA. After removal of 8 bases from V and 3 bases from J, the junction contained 6 bases not matched to a gene.